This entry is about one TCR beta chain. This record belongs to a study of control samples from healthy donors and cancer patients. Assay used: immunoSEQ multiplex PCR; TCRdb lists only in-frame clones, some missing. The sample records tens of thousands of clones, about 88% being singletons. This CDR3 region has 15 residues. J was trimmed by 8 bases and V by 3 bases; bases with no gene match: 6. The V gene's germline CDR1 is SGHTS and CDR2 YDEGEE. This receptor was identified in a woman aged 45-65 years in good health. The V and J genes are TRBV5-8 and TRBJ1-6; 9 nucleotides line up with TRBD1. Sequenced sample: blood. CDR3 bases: TGTGCCAGCAGCTCCCAACAGGGGGCTCATTCACCCCTCCACTTT. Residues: CASSSQQGAHSPLHF.